This TCR beta chain appears in the sequencing data of a study of T-cell memory formation after mild COVID-19. Whole-study context: Among the donors, TCR clusters were largely specific to each donor.

From 5'RACE with constant-segment primers came TCR alpha and TCR beta cDNA libraries that carried sample barcodes and UMIs. TCRdb recomputed calls from the 5' RACE reads with MiXCR, one row per CDR3 protein. Among about 350,000 distinct CDR3 sequences listed, around 15% were seen once. CDR3 length: 15 residues. V shed 1 base and J shed 0 bases, with 7 bases lying between them. The study's findings and limits: Shrinking CD4+ clones resided mostly in CM and EM, and CD8+ ones in EMRA. Pre-infection memory showed some responding clones, and this suggested that cross-reactive memory joined.

This clonotype was recorded at least ten times. The antigen is not known. This TCR came from a man younger than 35 who had mild COVID-19 (a few samples of this study predate the infection). Cell type and time point are not known. The rearrangement links TRBV12-3 or TRBV12-4 to TRBJ2-4, with D unclear. Material: PBMCs or a T cell subset sorted from them (not recorded which). In nucleotides, the CDR3 is TGTGCCAGCAGTTTAGAGAACCTAGCCAAAAACATTCAGTACTTC. Protein product: CASSLENLAKNIQYF.